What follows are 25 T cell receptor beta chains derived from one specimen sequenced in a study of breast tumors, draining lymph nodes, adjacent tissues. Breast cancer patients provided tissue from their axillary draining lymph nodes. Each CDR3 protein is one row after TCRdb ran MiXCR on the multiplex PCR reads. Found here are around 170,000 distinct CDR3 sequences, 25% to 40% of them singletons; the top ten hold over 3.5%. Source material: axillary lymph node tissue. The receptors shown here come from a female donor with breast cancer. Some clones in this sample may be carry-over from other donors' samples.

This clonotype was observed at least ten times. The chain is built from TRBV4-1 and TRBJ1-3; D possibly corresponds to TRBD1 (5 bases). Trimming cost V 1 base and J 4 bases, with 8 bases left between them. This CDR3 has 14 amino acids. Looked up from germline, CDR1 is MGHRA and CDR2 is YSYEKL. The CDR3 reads CASSQADRGNTIYF. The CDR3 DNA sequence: TGCGCCAGCAGCCAAGCTGACAGAGGAAACACCATATATTTT.

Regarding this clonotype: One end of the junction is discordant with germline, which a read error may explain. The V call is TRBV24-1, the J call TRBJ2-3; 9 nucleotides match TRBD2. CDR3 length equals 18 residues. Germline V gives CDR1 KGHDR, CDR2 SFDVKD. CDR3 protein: CATSEHPSGALGRDTQYF. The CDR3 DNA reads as TGTGCCACCAGTGAACACCCTAGCGGGGCCCTCGGCCGGGATACGCAGTATTTC.

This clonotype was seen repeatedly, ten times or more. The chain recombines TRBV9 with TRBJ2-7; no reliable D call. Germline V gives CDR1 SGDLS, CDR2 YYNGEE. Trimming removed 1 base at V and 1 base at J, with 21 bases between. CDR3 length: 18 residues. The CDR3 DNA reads TGTGCCAGCAGCGTAACACCCCGGTGGTCAGGCTATTCCTACGAGCAGTACTTC. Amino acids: CASSVTPRWSGYSYEQYF.

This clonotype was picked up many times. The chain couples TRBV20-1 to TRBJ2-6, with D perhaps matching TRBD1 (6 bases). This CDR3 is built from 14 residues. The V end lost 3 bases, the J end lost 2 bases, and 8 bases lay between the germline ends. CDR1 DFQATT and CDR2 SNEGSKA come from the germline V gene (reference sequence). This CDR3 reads CSARGQTGANVLTF. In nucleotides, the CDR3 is TGCAGTGCTAGGGGACAAACTGGGGCCAACGTCCTGACTTTC.

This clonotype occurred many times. CDR3 in DNA: TGCAGTGCTAGACCGACAGGGAGCACGGAAAAACTGTTTTTT. Protein sequence: CSARPTGSTEKLFF. The chain joins TRBV20-1 to TRBJ1-4; 7 bases map to TRBD1. The CDR3 spans 14 residues. Germline assignment: CDR1 DFQATT and CDR2 SNEGSKA (reference sequence). V lost 2 bases to trimming and J lost 8 bases; unmatched junction nucleotides: 8.

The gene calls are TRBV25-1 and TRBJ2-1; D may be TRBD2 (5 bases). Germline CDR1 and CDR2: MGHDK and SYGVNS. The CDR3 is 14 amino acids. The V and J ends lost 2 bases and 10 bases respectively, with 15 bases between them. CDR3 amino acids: CASSEEGVYDEQFF. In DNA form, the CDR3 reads TGTGCCAGCAGTGAAGAGGGAGTCTACGACGAGCAGTTCTTC. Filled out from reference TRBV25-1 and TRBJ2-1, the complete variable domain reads EADIYQTPRYLVIGTGKKITLECSQTMGHDKMYWYQQDPGMELHLIHYSYGVNSTEKGDLSSESTVSRIRTEHFPLTLESARPSHTSQYLCASSEEGVYDEQFFGPGTRLTVL.

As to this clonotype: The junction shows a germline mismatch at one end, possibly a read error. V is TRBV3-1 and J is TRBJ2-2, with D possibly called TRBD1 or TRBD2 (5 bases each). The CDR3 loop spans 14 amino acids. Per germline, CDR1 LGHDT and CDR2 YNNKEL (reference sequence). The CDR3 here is CPSSQAGTPGELFF. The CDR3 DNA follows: TGTCCCAGCAGCCAAGCCGGGACCCCCGGGGAGCTGTTTTTT.

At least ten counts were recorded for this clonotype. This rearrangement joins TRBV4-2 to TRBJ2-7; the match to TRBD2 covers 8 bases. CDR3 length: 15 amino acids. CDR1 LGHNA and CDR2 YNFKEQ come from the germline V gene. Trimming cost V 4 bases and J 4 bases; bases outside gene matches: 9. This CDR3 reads CASSPFVAGPYEQYF. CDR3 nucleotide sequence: TGTGCCAGCAGCCCGTTTGTAGCGGGGCCTTACGAGCAGTACTTC.

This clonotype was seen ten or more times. The CDR3 spells CATSDPSGGRKGDTQYF. The CDR3 DNA reads as TGTGCCACCAGTGACCCTAGCGGGGGCCGCAAAGGGGATACGCAGTATTTT. This chain uses TRBV24-1 with TRBJ2-3, with 10 bases fitting TRBD2. CDR3 length equals 17 residues. With V trimmed by 4 bases and J by 6 bases, 12 bases remained unmatched. In germline, CDR1 is KGHDR, CDR2 SFDVKD.

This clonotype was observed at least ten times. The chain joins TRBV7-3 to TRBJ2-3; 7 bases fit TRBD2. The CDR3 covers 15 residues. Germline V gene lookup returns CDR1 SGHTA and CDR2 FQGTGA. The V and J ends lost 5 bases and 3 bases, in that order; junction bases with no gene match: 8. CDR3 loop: CASSRTAGATDTQYF. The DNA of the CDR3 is TGTGCCAGCAGCCGAACGGCGGGAGCAACAGATACGCAGTATTTT.

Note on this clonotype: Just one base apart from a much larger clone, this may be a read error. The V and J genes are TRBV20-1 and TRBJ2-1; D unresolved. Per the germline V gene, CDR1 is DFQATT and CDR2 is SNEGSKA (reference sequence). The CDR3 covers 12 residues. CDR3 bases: TGCAGTGCTAGGTACTTCGTTGATGAGCCGTTCTTC. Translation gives CSARYFVDEPFF.

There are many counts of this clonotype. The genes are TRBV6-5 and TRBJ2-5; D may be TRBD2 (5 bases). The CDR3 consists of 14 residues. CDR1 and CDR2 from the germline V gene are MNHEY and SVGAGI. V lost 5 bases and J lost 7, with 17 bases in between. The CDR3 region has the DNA TGTGCCAGCAGTCCCCCGTTTGGAGGAGGGACCCAGTACTTC. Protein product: CASSPPFGGGTQYF.

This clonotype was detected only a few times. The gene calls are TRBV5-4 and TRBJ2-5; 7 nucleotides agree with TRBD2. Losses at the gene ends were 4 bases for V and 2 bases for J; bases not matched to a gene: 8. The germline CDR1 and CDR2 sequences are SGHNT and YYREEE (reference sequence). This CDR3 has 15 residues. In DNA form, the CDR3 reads TGTGCCAGCAGCGCGGGGACTACTTCACAAGAGACCCAGTACTTC. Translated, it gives CASSAGTTSQETQYF.

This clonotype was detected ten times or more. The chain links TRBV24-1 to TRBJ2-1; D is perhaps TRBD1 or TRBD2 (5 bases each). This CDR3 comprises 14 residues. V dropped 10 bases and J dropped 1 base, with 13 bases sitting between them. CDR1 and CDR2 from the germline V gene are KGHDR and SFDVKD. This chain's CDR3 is CATAGTASYNEQFF. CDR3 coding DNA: TGTGCCACGGCCGGGACCGCATCCTACAATGAGCAGTTCTTC.

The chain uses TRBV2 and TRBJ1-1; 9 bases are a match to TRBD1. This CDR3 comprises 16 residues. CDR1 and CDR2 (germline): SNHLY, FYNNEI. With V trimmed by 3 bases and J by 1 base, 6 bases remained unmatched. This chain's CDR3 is CASSDGQGRGNTEAFF. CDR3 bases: TGTGCCAGCAGTGATGGACAGGGGCGAGGGAACACTGAAGCTTTCTTT.

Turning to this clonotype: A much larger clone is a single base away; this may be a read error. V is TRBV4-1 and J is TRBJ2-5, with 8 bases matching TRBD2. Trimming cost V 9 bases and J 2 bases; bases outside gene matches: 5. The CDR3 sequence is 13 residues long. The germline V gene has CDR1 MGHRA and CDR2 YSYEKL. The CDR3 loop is CASNREGQETQYF. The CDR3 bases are TGCGCCAGTAACCGGGAGGGTCAAGAGACCCAGTACTTC.

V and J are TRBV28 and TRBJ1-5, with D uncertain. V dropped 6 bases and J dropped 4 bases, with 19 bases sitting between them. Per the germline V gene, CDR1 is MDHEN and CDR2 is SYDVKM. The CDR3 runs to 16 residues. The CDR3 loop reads CASSTPGETLNQPQHF. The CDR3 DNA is TGTGCCAGCAGCACTCCCGGGGAAACGTTAAATCAGCCCCAGCATTTT. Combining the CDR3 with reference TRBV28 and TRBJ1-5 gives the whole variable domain DVKVTQSSRYLVKRTGEKVFLECVQDMDHENMFWYRQDPGLGLRLIYFSYDVKMKEKGDIPEGYSVSREKKERFSLILESASTNQTSMYLCASSTPGETLNQPQHFGDGTRLSIL.

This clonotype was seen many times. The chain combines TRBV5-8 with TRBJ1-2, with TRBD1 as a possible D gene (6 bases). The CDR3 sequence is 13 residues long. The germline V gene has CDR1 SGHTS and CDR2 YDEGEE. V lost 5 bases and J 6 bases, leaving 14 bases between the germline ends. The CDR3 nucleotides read TGTGCCAGCAGGGCGACAGGCAAGGATGGCTACACCTTC. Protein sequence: CASRATGKDGYTF.

CDR3 residues: CASSVGTSGSFTGELFF. In DNA, the CDR3 is TGTGCCAGCAGCGTAGGGACTAGCGGGAGTTTTACCGGGGAGCTGTTTTTT. The rearrangement uses TRBV9 and TRBJ2-2, with 13 bases aligning to TRBD2. V lost 0 bases to trimming and J lost 5 bases; unmatched junction nucleotides: 4. This CDR3 has 17 amino acids. Looked up from germline, CDR1 is SGDLS and CDR2 is YYNGEE.

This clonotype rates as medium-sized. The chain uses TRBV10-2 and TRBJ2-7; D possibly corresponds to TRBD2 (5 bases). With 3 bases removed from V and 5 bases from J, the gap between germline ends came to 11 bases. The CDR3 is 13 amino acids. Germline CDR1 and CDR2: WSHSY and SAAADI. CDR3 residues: CASSDWRLNEQYF. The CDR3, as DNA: TGCGCCAGCAGTGATTGGAGACTAAACGAGCAGTACTTC.

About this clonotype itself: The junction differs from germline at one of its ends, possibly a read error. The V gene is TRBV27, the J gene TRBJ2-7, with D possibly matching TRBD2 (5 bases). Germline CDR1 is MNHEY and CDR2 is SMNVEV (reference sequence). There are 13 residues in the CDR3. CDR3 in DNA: TGTGCCAGCAGCATAGCGACCGCCTACGAGCAGCACTTC. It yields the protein CASSIATAYEQHF.

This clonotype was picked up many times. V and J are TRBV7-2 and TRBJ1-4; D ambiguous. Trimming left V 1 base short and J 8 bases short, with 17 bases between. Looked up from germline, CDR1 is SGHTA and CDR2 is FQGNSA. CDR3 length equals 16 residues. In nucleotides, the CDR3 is TGTGCCAGCAGCTTAGGGTCTGGGCAGCCCCCGGAAAAACTGTTTTTT. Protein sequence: CASSLGSGQPPEKLFF. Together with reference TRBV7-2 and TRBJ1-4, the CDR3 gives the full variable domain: GAGVSQSPSNKVTEKGKDVELRCDPISGHTALYWYRQSLGQGLEFLIYFQGNSAPDKSGLPSDRFSAERTGGSVSTLTIQRTQQEDSAVYLCASSLGSGQPPEKLFFGSGTQLSVL.

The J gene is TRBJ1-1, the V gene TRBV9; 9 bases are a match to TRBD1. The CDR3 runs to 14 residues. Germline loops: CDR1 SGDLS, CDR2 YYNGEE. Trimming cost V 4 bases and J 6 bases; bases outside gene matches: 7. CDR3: CASSLGTGRAEAFF. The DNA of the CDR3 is TGTGCCAGCAGCCTGGGGACAGGGCGGGCTGAAGCTTTCTTT.

The CDR3 nucleotides read TGTGCCAGCAGCCAAGATGAGGTAGCGGGATACAATGAGCAGTTCTTC. Amino acids: CASSQDEVAGYNEQFF. The chain is built from TRBV3-1 and TRBJ2-1, with 8 nucleotides matching TRBD2. The germline gives CDR1 LGHDT, CDR2 YNNKEL (reference sequence). The CDR3 contains 16 residues. V shed 0 bases and J 4 bases; nucleotides not matched to a gene: 5.

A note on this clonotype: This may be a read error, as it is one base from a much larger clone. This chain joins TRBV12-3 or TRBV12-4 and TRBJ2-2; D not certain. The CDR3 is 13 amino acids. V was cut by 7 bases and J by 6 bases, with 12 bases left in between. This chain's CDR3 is CASTNLSAGELFF. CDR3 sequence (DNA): TGTGCCAGCACAAACCTCTCCGCCGGGGAGCTGTTTTTT.